One sample yielded the 12 T cell receptor beta chains listed below, sequenced in a study of blood T cell repertoires in COVID-19. TCRdb keeps only in-frame clones here, not all; method: immunoSEQ multiplex PCR. The data show roughly 100,000 clones, over 80% seen once. The sample was peripheral blood. The source is a man aged 50-60 years with acute or convalescent COVID-19.

This chain joins TRBV6-5 and TRBJ2-7, with D perhaps TRBD1 (6 bases). The germline V gene encodes CDR1 MNHEY and CDR2 SVGAGI. CDR3 length: 15 residues. The ends were cut back, 6 bases at V and 4 bases at J, with 19 bases in the middle. The CDR3 nucleotides read TGTGCCAGCAGCTACAGGACAGACAAGGGGTACGAGCAGTACTTC. Translation gives CASSYRTDKGYEQYF.

The chain joins TRBV12-3 or TRBV12-4 to TRBJ2-1, with D uncertain. V was shortened by 7 bases and J by 4 bases, with 5 bases between the two germline ends. This CDR3 is 11 amino acids long. The CDR3 sequence is CASILYNEQFF. The CDR3 DNA reads as TGTGCCAGCATCCTTTACAATGAGCAGTTCTTC.

CDR3 sequence reads: CASSWGDPLNTEAFF. CDR3 sequence (DNA): TGTGCCAGCAGTTGGGGGGACCCTTTGAACACTGAAGCTTTCTTT. The chain combines TRBV27 with TRBJ1-1; possibly TRBD1 for D (5 bases). The length of the CDR3 is 15 residues. Deletions cut 4 bases from V and 0 bases from J, with 12 bases between. Germline V lookup: CDR1 MNHEY, CDR2 SMNVEV (reference sequence).

This chain joins TRBV7-9 and TRBJ2-1, with D unclear. This CDR3 has 13 amino acids. Germline CDR1 SEHNR, CDR2 FQNEAQ (reference sequence). Between the trimmed V and J ends, which lost 2 bases and 8 bases, there was a span of 10 bases. CDR3 region: CASSLIPQDEQFF. The DNA of the CDR3 is TGTGCCAGCAGCTTAATTCCCCAGGATGAGCAGTTCTTC.

For this clone: The same CDR3 can be traced to other DNA sequences in this sample. The chain uses TRBV28 and TRBJ1-1; D might be TRBD1 (5 bases). V lost 3 bases and J 5 bases, leaving 10 bases between the germline ends. From germline, CDR1 is MDHEN and CDR2 SYDVKM. This CDR3 has 13 amino acids. CDR3 sequence: CASSFQGNTEAFF. In DNA, the CDR3 is TGTGCCAGCAGTTTCCAGGGTAATACTGAAGCTTTCTTT. Full variable domain (outside the CDR3, taken from reference TRBV28 and TRBJ1-1): DVKVTQSSRYLVKRTGEKVFLECVQDMDHENMFWYRQDPGLGLRLIYFSYDVKMKEKGDIPEGYSVSREKKERFSLILESASTNQTSMYLCASSFQGNTEAFFGQGTRLTVV.

The rearrangement joins TRBV5-6 to TRBJ2-3, with D perhaps matching TRBD2 (6 bases). V gave up 0 bases and J gave up 6 bases, with 14 bases separating them. Looked up from germline, CDR1 is SGHDT and CDR2 is YYEEEE. The CDR3 is 15 amino acids. CDR3 sequence reads: CASSLAGGRSDTQYF. The CDR3 DNA reads TGTGCCAGCAGCTTGGCCGGGGGTAGGAGTGATACGCAGTATTTT.

The V call is TRBV7-8, the J call TRBJ2-5; TRBD2 is a possible D gene (7 bases). Looked up from germline, CDR1 is SGHVS and CDR2 is FQNEAQ. The CDR3 length is 13 residues. Between the trimmed V and J ends, which lost 7 bases and 5 bases, there was a span of 14 bases. The CDR3 coding sequence is TGTGCCAGCATGGGGGGGCTCAGGGAGACCCAGTACTTC. This codes for CASMGGLRETQYF.

This clone showed up just once. The rearrangement links TRBV9 to TRBJ2-2; the D gene is possibly TRBD1 (6 bases). V dropped 2 bases and J dropped 3 bases, with 11 bases sitting between them. This CDR3 region has 15 residues. Germline V CDR1 and CDR2: SGDLS, YYNGEE. Here the CDR3 reads CASSVGAEDTGELFF. In nucleotides, the CDR3 is TGTGCCAGCAGCGTGGGGGCGGAAGACACCGGGGAGCTGTTTTTT.

The chain combines TRBV28 with TRBJ2-5; possibly TRBD2 for D (6 bases). The CDR3 is 17 amino acids. V lost 1 base and J 0 bases, leaving 15 bases between the germline ends. Germline V CDR1 and CDR2: MDHEN, SYDVKM. The DNA for the CDR3 is TGTGCCAGCAGTTTATTAGTAGGGGAGGATTACCAAGAGACCCAGTACTTC. It specifies CASSLLVGEDYQETQYF.

The CDR3 sequence is CASSEGRQGLLGSYEQYF. The CDR3 bases are TGTGCCAGCAGTGAAGGTCGTCAGGGGCTCTTGGGCTCCTACGAGCAGTACTTC. The chain couples TRBV2 to TRBJ2-7; maybe TRBD1 (6 bases). V shed 1 base and J shed 0 bases, with 19 bases lying between them. The CDR3 covers 18 residues. Germline CDR1 reads SNHLY; CDR2 reads FYNNEI.

The chain couples TRBV5-4 to TRBJ2-1, with 7 bases identical to TRBD1. V lost 1 base, J lost 5 bases, and 12 bases stayed unmatched. The germline CDR1 and CDR2 sequences are SGHNT and YYREEE (reference sequence). This CDR3 comprises 17 residues. The CDR3 DNA reads as TGTGCCAGCAGCTTGAGCCCCATCGGACAGGTCGACAATGAGCAGTTCTTC. Amino acids: CASSLSPIGQVDNEQFF.

This chain joins TRBV7-9 and TRBJ2-1, with TRBD2 matching over 8 bases. There are 14 residues in the CDR3. J was trimmed by 7 bases and V by 5 bases; bases with no gene match: 7. Germline lookup yields CDR1 SEHNR and CDR2 FQNEAQ (reference sequence). CDR3 amino acids: CASSREGPRNEQFF. The CDR3 nucleotides are TGTGCCAGCAGCCGGGAGGGACCCAGAAATGAGCAGTTCTTC.